This entry lists 23 T cell receptor beta chains sequenced from one sample in a study of blood T cell repertoires in COVID-19. Sequenced by immunoSEQ multiplex PCR; TCRdb stores in-frame clones only, minus some. Of 150,000 to 200,000 clones listed, around 83% are singletons. Sequences were obtained from peripheral blood. The receptors stem from a woman between 65 and 79 years old with COVID-19, enrolled during active disease.

V gene TRBV5-1 combines with J gene TRBJ1-2, with D unclear. The CDR3 length is 12 residues. Germline lookup yields CDR1 SGHRS and CDR2 YFSETQ. V was cut by 4 bases and J by 4 bases, with 8 bases left in between. The DNA of the CDR3 is TGCGCCAGCAGCAGTGAGATCTATGGCTACACCTTC. It yields the protein CASSSEIYGYTF.

The V call is TRBV28, the J call TRBJ2-3; TRBD2 aligns across 15 bases. V lost 4 bases, J lost 6 bases, and 5 bases stayed unmatched. Germline CDR1 reads MDHEN; CDR2 reads SYDVKM. This CDR3 spans 16 amino acids. CDR3 region: CASSSGLAGGEDTQYF. The CDR3 coding sequence is TGTGCCAGCAGTTCGGGACTAGCGGGGGGCGAGGATACGCAGTATTTT.

The chain recombines TRBV28 with TRBJ1-3; 9 nucleotides match TRBD1. V shed 6 bases and J 4 bases; nucleotides not matched to a gene: 4. The CDR3 sequence is 14 residues long. Looked up from germline, CDR1 is MDHEN and CDR2 is SYDVKM. The CDR3 coding sequence is TGTGCCAGCAGCTACAGGGGGCGCGGAAACACCATATATTTT. Residues: CASSYRGRGNTIYF.

The rearrangement joins TRBV18 to TRBJ2-1; 14 bases agree with TRBD2. The CDR3 extends over 17 amino acids. V shed 5 bases and J 8 bases; nucleotides not matched to a gene: 11. Germline V gene sequence: CDR1 KGHSH, CDR2 LQKENI. CDR3 nucleotide sequence: TGTGCCAGCTCAGTACAACCGGGACTAGCGGGAGTGCATGAGCAGTTCTTC. Protein: CASSVQPGLAGVHEQFF.

The chain links TRBV6-5 to TRBJ1-4; D is possibly TRBD1 (5 bases). CDR3 length: 15 residues. CDR1 MNHEY and CDR2 SVGAGI come from the germline V gene. Trimming stripped 5 bases from V and 8 bases from J, with 18 bases between. This chain's CDR3 is CASSIRTGPGEKLFF. In DNA form, the CDR3 reads TGTGCCAGCAGTATAAGGACCGGGCCAGGGGAAAAACTGTTTTTT.

This rearrangement joins TRBV7-8 to TRBJ1-4; 11 nucleotides agree with TRBD1. With 4 bases clipped from V and 4 bases from J, the junction kept 11 bases outside the gene matches. The CDR3 loop spans 18 amino acids. The germline V gene has CDR1 SGHVS and CDR2 FQNEAQ. The CDR3 reads CASSSRTGGASVNEKLFF. The CDR3 DNA is TGTGCCAGCAGCTCCCGGACAGGGGGCGCTTCGGTTAATGAAAAACTGTTTTTT.

This clone was found a few times. This chain uses TRBV13 with TRBJ1-1, with D possibly matching TRBD1 (5 bases). CDR3 length: 12 amino acids. The ends were cut back, 7 bases at V and 0 bases at J, with 6 bases in the middle. Germline loops: CDR1 PRHDT, CDR2 FYEKMQ (reference sequence). CDR3 loop: CASKGLNTEAFF. The CDR3 bases are TGTGCCAGCAAGGGGCTGAACACTGAAGCTTTCTTT.

There are a few counts of this clone. Here the CDR3 DNA reads TGTGCCAGCAGCTTGACCAATGGACTAGCGGGAGGCAATGAGCAGTTCTTC. The encoded protein is CASSLTNGLAGGNEQFF. The chain carries TRBV7-6 and TRBJ2-1; TRBD2 matches 14 bases. The trim removed 3 bases at V and 6 bases at J, leaving 7 bases unmatched. Germline CDR1 reads SGHVS; CDR2 reads FNYEAQ. The CDR3 runs to 17 residues.

The J gene is TRBJ2-1, the V gene TRBV18; 7 nucleotides agree with TRBD2. Germline V gene data show CDR1 as KGHSH and CDR2 as LQKENI. With V trimmed by 0 bases and J by 9 bases, 11 bases remained unmatched. The CDR3 is made up of 16 amino acids. CDR3 in DNA: TGTGCCAGCTCACCACCGAGGCGGGAGATTCTCCCTGAGCAGTTCTTC. Its protein is CASSPPRREILPEQFF.

The chain carries TRBV27 and TRBJ2-7; 7 bases fit TRBD1. With 5 bases clipped from V and 3 bases from J, the junction kept 19 bases outside the gene matches. The CDR3 is 18 residues long. Germline CDR1 MNHEY, CDR2 SMNVEV (reference sequence). The CDR3 DNA sequence: TGTGCCAGCAGTAAGACCTCGGGACAGACCCAACTTTACTACGAGCAGTACTTC. It codes for CASSKTSGQTQLYYEQYF.

V usage is TRBV2 and J usage is TRBJ1-4; D ambiguous. V was shortened by 6 bases and J by 7 bases, with 9 bases between the two germline ends. There are 12 residues in the CDR3. Per the germline V gene, CDR1 is SNHLY and CDR2 is FYNNEI. DNA for the CDR3: TGTGCCAGCAGCGAACCGGGTGAAAAACTGTTTTTT. Amino acid sequence: CASSEPGEKLFF.

J is TRBJ2-5 and V is TRBV6-6; 11 bases match TRBD1. V lost 5 bases, J lost 3 bases, and 8 bases stayed unmatched. Germline CDR1 is MNHNY and CDR2 is SVGAGI (reference sequence). CDR3 length: 16 amino acids. The CDR3 DNA follows: TGTGCCAGCAGTCGAAGTAGGACAGGGGGCGAAGAGACCCAGTACTTC. Translating it yields CASSRSRTGGEETQYF.

This chain links TRBV3-1 (or the pseudogene TRBV3-2) with TRBJ1-2; no definite D call. V was clipped by 3 bases and J by 5 bases, with 16 bases between them. The V gene's germline CDR1 is LGHDT and CDR2 YNNKEL (reference sequence). The CDR3 is 15 amino acids. The CDR3 bases are TGTGCCAGCAGCCAGAGCAGCGCCTCCCGGTATGGCTACACCTTC. It is translated as CASSQSSASRYGYTF.

The V call is TRBV10-3, the J call TRBJ2-2; 9 nucleotides line up with TRBD2. Germline assignment: CDR1 ENHRY and CDR2 SYGVKD. V was clipped by 3 bases and J by 3 bases; unmatched bases: 5. CDR3 length: 16 residues. The CDR3 protein is CAISDGLAGHTGELFF. CDR3 bases: TGTGCCATCAGTGACGGGCTAGCGGGACACACCGGGGAGCTGTTTTTT.

The chain is built from TRBV7-2 and TRBJ2-7, with D unresolved. Trimming removed 3 bases at V and 1 base at J, with 7 bases between. The CDR3 spans 13 residues. Germline values: CDR1 SGHTA, CDR2 FQGNSA. This CDR3 is CASSLESSYEQYF. The CDR3 region has the DNA TGTGCCAGCAGCTTGGAGTCGTCCTACGAGCAGTACTTC.

V and J are TRBV5-1 and TRBJ2-4; the match to TRBD1 covers 7 bases. The length of the CDR3 is 15 residues. V lost 4 bases and J lost 0; bases outside the gene matches: 4. Germline-derived CDR1 and CDR2 are SGHRS and YFSETQ. CDR3 sequence (DNA): TGCGCCAGCAGCCACGGACAGGCAGCCAAAAACATTCAGTACTTC. It codes for CASSHGQAAKNIQYF.

This chain links TRBV2 with TRBJ1-5; the match to TRBD1 covers 7 bases. The CDR3 is 15 residues long. Germline trimming cut 3 bases from V and 6 bases from J; bases unmatched to any gene: 8. Germline V gene sequence: CDR1 SNHLY, CDR2 FYNNEI. CDR3 amino acids: CASSEETGMRQPQHF. The CDR3 DNA reads TGTGCCAGCAGTGAGGAGACAGGGATGCGTCAGCCCCAGCATTTT.

This clone was recorded a few times. The chain links TRBV9 to TRBJ2-3, with 7 bases matching TRBD1. The CDR3 totals 14 residues. The V and J ends lost 4 bases and 6 bases, in that order; junction bases with no gene match: 8. The germline V gene has CDR1 SGDLS and CDR2 YYNGEE. CDR3 sequence: CASSYGDSHDTQYF. For the CDR3, the DNA is TGTGCCAGCAGCTACGGGGACAGCCACGATACGCAGTATTTT.

J is TRBJ2-2 and V is TRBV2; D is perhaps TRBD2 (6 bases). The CDR3 extends over 13 amino acids. Germline V gene sequence: CDR1 SNHLY, CDR2 FYNNEI. V was clipped by 5 bases and J by 4 bases, with 8 bases between them. The CDR3 coding sequence is TGTGCCAGCAGTAACGGGGGCACCGGGGAGCTGTTTTTT. Amino acid sequence: CASSNGGTGELFF.

V and J are TRBV4-1 and TRBJ2-5, with D possibly being TRBD2 (6 bases). Germline V lookup: CDR1 MGHRA, CDR2 YSYEKL. Deletions cut 0 bases from V and 9 bases from J, with 20 bases between. This CDR3 contains 16 residues. DNA of the CDR3: TGCGCCAGCAGCCAAGATCAGGGAGTGGGTCCGGGGGCCCAGTACTTC. It encodes CASSQDQGVGPGAQYF.

The chain combines TRBV14 with TRBJ1-1; D may be TRBD1 (6 bases). Trimming shortened V by 1 base and J by 10 bases, and 10 bases separated the two germline ends. From germline, CDR1 is SGHDN and CDR2 FVKESK. The CDR3 runs to 12 residues. The DNA for the CDR3 is TGTGCCAGCAGCCAAGGACAGGTTGGAGCTTTCTTT. Translated: CASSQGQVGAFF.

The chain is built from TRBV28 and TRBJ2-7, with D tentatively TRBD2 (5 bases). CDR1 and CDR2 (germline): MDHEN, SYDVKM. This CDR3 is built from 12 residues. Trimming took off 5 bases at V and 7 bases at J, with 12 bases between the two ends. DNA of the CDR3: TGTGCCAGCAGTCTACGGGGTTTTGAGCAGTACTTC. Translated, it gives CASSLRGFEQYF.

The genes are TRBV4-3 and TRBJ1-1; 8 positions match TRBD1. V lost 1 base, J lost 5 bases, and 3 bases stayed unmatched. The CDR3 runs to 14 residues. Germline CDR1 and CDR2: LGHNA and YSLEER. CDR3 in DNA: TGCGCCAGCAGCCAAGGGACAGGGAAGACTGAAGCTTTCTTT. Protein product: CASSQGTGKTEAFF.